This T cell receptor beta chain was recorded in a study of cytomegalovirus exposure and HLA in healthy donors. PCR amplification relied on 60 Vbeta primers (plus 13 Jbeta primers). Assay used: immunoSEQ multiplex PCR; TCRdb lists only in-frame clones, some missing. The table records approximately 100,000 clones, about four fifths of them present only once. General study points: Accurate prediction of HLA-A and HLA-B alleles (for most subjects) was reportedly achieved from TCR beta sequences.

Germline V gene lookup returns CDR1 MNHNS and CDR2 SASEGT. The CDR3 is 15 amino acids. With regard to this clone: Its antigen is not known.

The rearrangement uses TRBV6-1 and TRBJ2-5; maybe TRBD1 (6 bases). TRBJ2-7 matches the DNA end more closely, so the J call is doubtful. Sequenced sample: PBMCs. The source of this sequence is a woman in her thirties or forties in good health and CMV-seronegative. This CDR3 reads CASSETLGQSYEQYF. Written as DNA, the CDR3 is TGTGCCAGCAGTGAGACCTTAGGACAGTCTTACGAGCAGTACTTC.